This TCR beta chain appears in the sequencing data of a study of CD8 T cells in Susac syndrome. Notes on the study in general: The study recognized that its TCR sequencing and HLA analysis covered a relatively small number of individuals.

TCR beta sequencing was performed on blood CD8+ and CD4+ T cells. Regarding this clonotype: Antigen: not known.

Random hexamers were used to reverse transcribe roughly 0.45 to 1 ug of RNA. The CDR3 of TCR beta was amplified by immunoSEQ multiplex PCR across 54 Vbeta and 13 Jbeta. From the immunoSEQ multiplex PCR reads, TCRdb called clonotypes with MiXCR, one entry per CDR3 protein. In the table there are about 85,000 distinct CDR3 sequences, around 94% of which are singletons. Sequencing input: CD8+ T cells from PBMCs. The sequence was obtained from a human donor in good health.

CDR3 bases: TGTGCCACCCTGGGGGAAAACACTGAAGCTTTCTTT. This gives the protein CATLGENTEAFF. J is TRBJ1-1 and V is TRBV27, with TRBD1 as a possible D gene (5 bases). V was clipped by 10 bases and J by 2 bases, with 11 bases between them. There are 12 residues in the CDR3. Germline CDR1 is MNHEY and CDR2 is SMNVEV (reference sequence).